These 30 T cell receptor beta chains originate from one sample sequenced in a study of shared clonotypes between healthy human individuals. TCRdb's table, derived via immunoSEQ multiplex PCR, lists solely in-frame clones and lacks some. The sample includes approximately 980,000 clones, approximately 80% seen only once; the top ten take about 1.5%. The sequenced material came from memory CD4+ T cells sorted from blood. Subset here: CD45RA-negative fraction. The receptors shown here come from a man aged 18 to 30 in good health.

About this clone itself: Additional DNA sequences in this sample encode the identical CDR3. The chain has TRBV7-2 and TRBJ2-1; the match to TRBD2 covers 8 bases. The V gene end was trimmed by 1 base and the J gene end by 4 bases; junction bases not matched to a gene: 6. The CDR3 extends over 16 amino acids. Germline values: CDR1 SGHTA, CDR2 FQGNSA. This chain's CDR3 is CASSLVAGGIYNEQFF. CDR3 coding DNA: TGTGCCAGCAGCTTAGTTGCGGGGGGCATTTACAATGAGCAGTTCTTC.

The V and J genes are TRBV27 and TRBJ1-1; the D gene is possibly TRBD1 (6 bases). Germline lookup yields CDR1 MNHEY and CDR2 SMNVEV (reference sequence). The germline V and J ends were trimmed by 3 bases and 0 bases, with 14 bases remaining between them. The length of the CDR3 is 16 residues. The CDR3 loop is CASSFRRQALNTEAFF. In DNA, the CDR3 is TGTGCCAGCAGTTTCCGACGACAGGCCCTGAACACTGAAGCTTTCTTT.

The chain uses TRBV9 and TRBJ1-4, with 10 nucleotides matching TRBD1. With 0 bases clipped from V and 10 bases from J, the junction kept 3 bases outside the gene matches. Germline CDR1 and CDR2: SGDLS and YYNGEE. The CDR3 has 14 residues. The CDR3 DNA follows: TGTGCCAGCAGCGTAGGAGGGACAGGGGTAAAACTGTTTTTT. Translation: CASSVGGTGVKLFF.

This clone has more than one count but fewer than ten. The CDR3 region is CASSFSGEITEAFF. The CDR3 bases are TGTGCCAGCAGTTTCTCAGGGGAGATCACTGAAGCTTTCTTT. J is TRBJ1-1 and V is TRBV11-2, with a tentative D call TRBD1 (6 bases). CDR3 size: 14 residues. CDR1 is SGHAT and CDR2 is FQNNGV in the germline V gene. Trimming took off 6 bases at V and 4 bases at J, with 15 bases between the two ends.

This clone was seen only a few times. This chain joins TRBV10-1 and TRBJ2-2; the D gene could be TRBD1 or TRBD2 (5 bases each). Germline CDR1 reads WNHNN; CDR2 reads SYGVQD (reference sequence). The CDR3 loop spans 13 amino acids. Between the trimmed V and J ends, which lost 2 bases and 7 bases, there was a span of 8 bases. The CDR3 sequence: CASSERGRGELFF. Here the CDR3 DNA reads TGCGCCAGCAGTGAGAGGGGACGCGGGGAGCTGTTTTTT.

The chain links TRBV5-8 to TRBJ2-2; 11 bases match TRBD1. With V trimmed by 4 bases and J by 8 bases, 13 bases remained unmatched. In germline, CDR1 is SGHTS, CDR2 YDEGEE. There are 17 residues in the CDR3. The CDR3 DNA reads as TGTGCCAGCAGCAGGGGACAGGGGGAGACTAGCGTTGGGGAGCTGTTTTTT. This translates into CASSRGQGETSVGELFF.

The V and J genes are TRBV7-8 and TRBJ1-1; D not certain. Germline CDR1 SGHVS, CDR2 FQNEAQ. This CDR3 comprises 14 residues. Trimming left V 4 bases short and J 5 bases short, with 14 bases between. The CDR3 sequence is CASSSPLGWTEAFF. DNA of the CDR3: TGTGCCAGCAGCTCCCCCCTGGGTTGGACTGAAGCTTTCTTT. Drawing the rest from reference TRBV7-8 and TRBJ1-1, the complete variable domain is GAGVSQSPRYKVAKRGQDVALRCDPISGHVSLFWYQQALGQGPEFLTYFQNEAQLDKSGLPSDRFFAERPEGSVSTLKIQRTQQEDSAVYLCASSSPLGWTEAFFGQGTRLTVV.

J is TRBJ2-5 and V is TRBV5-1, with TRBD2 identical over 11 bases. With 4 bases clipped from V and 1 base from J, the junction kept 9 bases outside the gene matches. Germline V lookup: CDR1 SGHRS, CDR2 YFSETQ. The CDR3 spans 17 residues. CDR3 in DNA: TGCGCCAGCAGCGCAACCGGGACTAGCGGCCCCCAAGAGACCCAGTACTTC. Translation: CASSATGTSGPQETQYF.

V and J are TRBV19 and TRBJ2-7, with D tentatively TRBD1 (5 bases). This CDR3 is 11 amino acids long. Germline V gives CDR1 LNHDA, CDR2 SQIVND (reference sequence). V lost 5 bases to trimming and J lost 6 bases, with 8 bases between them. The CDR3 bases are TGTGCCAGTAGTGAAGGGGCCGAGCAGTACTTC. Its translation is CASSEGAEQYF.

V gene TRBV18 combines with J gene TRBJ1-1; D is unresolved. V shed 2 bases and J shed 0 bases, with 13 bases lying between them. Germline values: CDR1 KGHSH, CDR2 LQKENI. The CDR3 runs 16 residues. Here the CDR3 DNA reads TGTGCCAGCTCACCAAAAGGACCGGGTATGAACACTGAAGCTTTCTTT. As protein: CASSPKGPGMNTEAFF.

The chain links TRBV28 to TRBJ1-2; maybe TRBD1 (5 bases). Germline-derived CDR1 and CDR2 are MDHEN and SYDVKM. This CDR3 has 15 residues. V was cut by 7 bases and J by 4 bases, with 19 bases left in between. The CDR3 DNA reads TGTGCCAGCACCACCGGCGGGGGGTTTGGCTATGGCTACACCTTC. Protein: CASTTGGGFGYGYTF.

The CDR3, as DNA: TGTGCCAGCAGCCTGGGACAGGGAATCTACACCTTC. This gives the protein CASSLGQGIYTF. The chain is built from TRBV2 and TRBJ1-2; 9 bases agree with TRBD1. The CDR3 is made up of 12 amino acids. Germline loops: CDR1 SNHLY, CDR2 FYNNEI. The V gene end was trimmed by 6 bases and the J gene end by 10 bases; junction bases not matched to a gene: 6. The full variable domain, rest sourced from reference TRBV2 and TRBJ1-2, is EPEVTQTPSHQVTQMGQEVILRCVPISNHLYFYWYRQILGQKVEFLVSFYNNEISEKSEIFDDQFSVERPDGSNFTLKIRSTKLEDSAMYFCASSLGQGIYTFGSGTRLTVV.

The chain carries TRBV6-4 and TRBJ1-6, with a weak D call TRBD1 (5 bases). This CDR3 has 15 residues. The germline gives CDR1 MRHNA, CDR2 SNTAGT. The V gene lost 7 bases and the J gene lost 6 bases, with 16 bases spanning the gap. CDR3 in amino acids: CASIPGGEGNSPLHF. In DNA form, the CDR3 reads TGTGCCAGCATTCCCGGAGGGGAAGGTAATTCACCCCTCCACTTT.

The gene calls are TRBV6-1 and TRBJ2-7, with TRBD2 as a possible D gene (7 bases). V lost 5 bases and J lost 1, with 12 bases in between. From germline, CDR1 is MNHNS and CDR2 SASEGT. The CDR3 is 14 amino acids. The CDR3 sequence: CASSKEGGSYEQYF. CDR3 DNA: TGTGCCAGCAGTAAAGAGGGGGGGTCCTACGAGCAGTACTTC.

The chain carries TRBV6-5 and TRBJ2-1; 7 nucleotides align to TRBD1. CDR3 size: 14 residues. V shed 0 bases, J shed 12 bases, and the junction held 8 bases outside the gene matches. Per the germline V gene, CDR1 is MNHEY and CDR2 is SVGAGI. CDR3 sequence (DNA): TGTGCCAGCAGTTACTCGAGGGTAGGGGACAGGCAGTTCTTC. Amino acids: CASSYSRVGDRQFF.

This chain connects TRBV6-1 to TRBJ1-2; TRBD1 matches at 12 bases. Per the germline V gene, CDR1 is MNHNS and CDR2 is SASEGT. The ends lost 1 base at V and 6 bases at J; junction bases unmatched: 9. The CDR3 totals 17 residues. The CDR3 region is CASSEGGTGGVRDGYTF. In nucleotides, the CDR3 is TGTGCCAGCAGTGAAGGGGGGACAGGGGGCGTTCGGGATGGCTACACCTTC.

This clone turned up a few times. At the DNA level, this CDR3 is encoded by other sequences in the same sample as well. The V call is TRBV27, the J call TRBJ2-3; unclear D gene. Deletions cut 2 bases from V and 3 bases from J, with 6 bases between. This CDR3 is 13 amino acids long. In germline, CDR1 is MNHEY, CDR2 SMNVEV (reference sequence). CDR3: CASSLGVTDTQYF. The CDR3 DNA reads TGTGCCAGCAGTTTAGGCGTGACAGATACGCAGTATTTT.

The V gene is TRBV5-4, the J gene TRBJ2-7; D is ambiguous. The V gene lost 3 bases and the J gene lost 3 bases, with 13 bases spanning the gap. CDR1 is SGHNT, CDR2 YYREEE, per germline (reference sequence). The CDR3 is 14 amino acids. For the CDR3, the DNA is TGTGCCAGCAGCTCCGAGGTGGATTTCTACGAGCAGTACTTC. It specifies CASSSEVDFYEQYF.

This rearrangement joins TRBV6-5 to TRBJ2-7; D perhaps matches TRBD2 (6 bases). This CDR3 spans 14 amino acids. The germline V gene has CDR1 MNHEY and CDR2 SVGAGI. The germline V and J ends were trimmed by 6 bases and 2 bases, with 14 bases remaining between them. The CDR3: CASREWRGAYEQYF. The CDR3 region has the DNA TGTGCCAGCAGAGAGTGGAGGGGAGCCTACGAGCAGTACTTC.

In its sample, this clone was seen a few times. This chain joins TRBV30 and TRBJ2-6; D could derive from TRBD1 or TRBD2 (5 bases each). This CDR3 region has 16 residues. Germline V CDR1 and CDR2: GTSNPN, SVGIG (reference sequence). The V end was cut by 6 bases, the J end by 2 bases, with 17 bases between. The CDR3: CACTPLRGPGANVLTF. Written as DNA, the CDR3 is TGTGCCTGTACCCCTCTGAGGGGACCTGGGGCCAACGTCCTGACTTTC.

This sequence joins TRBV10-3 and TRBJ2-1; 12 bases are a match to TRBD2. The CDR3 runs to 15 residues. From germline, CDR1 is ENHRY and CDR2 SYGVKD. With 2 bases clipped from V and 15 bases from J, the junction kept 11 bases outside the gene matches. CDR3 sequence: CAISEGLAGLMSTFF. DNA of the CDR3: TGTGCCATCAGTGAGGGACTAGCGGGACTGATGAGCACGTTCTTC.

The chain couples TRBV9 to TRBJ2-3; D might be TRBD2 (5 bases). V was cut by 5 bases and J by 0 bases, with 16 bases left in between. This CDR3 is 16 amino acids long. In germline, CDR1 is SGDLS, CDR2 YYNGEE. CDR3 sequence (DNA): TGTGCCAGCAGGAGAGCGGACGACTCTAGCACAGATACGCAGTATTTT. This gives the protein CASRRADDSSTDTQYF. The whole variable domain, filled in from reference TRBV9 and TRBJ2-3, reads DSGVTQTPKHLITATGQRVTLRCSPRSGDLSVYWYQQSLDQGLQFLIQYYNGEERAKGNILERFSAQQFPDLHSELNLSSLELGDSALYFCASRRADDSSTDTQYFGPGTRLTVL.

The V call is TRBV5-4, the J call TRBJ1-4, with TRBD1 identical over 9 bases. The length of the CDR3 is 13 residues. Trimming removed 5 bases from V and 8 bases from J; junction bases left unmatched: 4. The germline gives CDR1 SGHNT, CDR2 YYREEE (reference sequence). The CDR3 loop is CASRGQGGEKLFF. CDR3 coding DNA: TGTGCCAGCAGGGGACAGGGAGGAGAAAAACTGTTTTTT.

The table lists this clone with a few counts. The V and J genes are TRBV9 and TRBJ1-4; perhaps TRBD1 as D (5 bases). Per the germline V gene, CDR1 is SGDLS and CDR2 is YYNGEE. V was clipped by 4 bases and J by 4 bases, with 11 bases between them. CDR3 size: 14 residues. The CDR3 sequence is CASSRDASNEKLFF. Here the CDR3 DNA reads TGTGCCAGCAGCCGGGACGCCAGTAATGAAAAACTGTTTTTT. The full variable domain, with the rest looked up from reference TRBV9 and TRBJ1-4, is DSGVTQTPKHLITATGQRVTLRCSPRSGDLSVYWYQQSLDQGLQFLIQYYNGEERAKGNILERFSAQQFPDLHSELNLSSLELGDSALYFCASSRDASNEKLFFGSGTQLSVL.

The DNA for the CDR3 is TGTGCCAGCAGCCTGGGACAGGGGATGACCAAAAACATTCAGTACTTC. It specifies CASSLGQGMTKNIQYF. V is TRBV13 and J is TRBJ2-4, with TRBD1 matching over 10 bases. Germline values: CDR1 PRHDT, CDR2 FYEKMQ (reference sequence). The trim removed 5 bases at V and 2 bases at J, leaving 6 bases unmatched. The CDR3 runs to 16 residues.

The chain employs TRBV7-9 and TRBJ2-2, with D maybe TRBD2 (5 bases). Germline loops: CDR1 SEHNR, CDR2 FQNEAQ (reference sequence). This CDR3 spans 16 amino acids. Trimming took off 5 bases at V and 0 bases at J, with 13 bases between the two ends. The CDR3 sequence is CASSGRTGPNTGELFF. The DNA of the CDR3 is TGTGCCAGCAGCGGTCGGACTGGTCCGAACACCGGGGAGCTGTTTTTT.

This clone appeared once. The chain links TRBV6-1 to TRBJ1-2; D not certain. The germline V and J ends were trimmed by 8 bases and 4 bases, with 14 bases remaining between them. The germline V gene has CDR1 MNHNS and CDR2 SASEGT. This CDR3 contains 13 residues. The CDR3 DNA reads as TGTGCCAGCTTGGAAGGGATGGGCTATGGCTACACCTTC. This encodes CASLEGMGYGYTF.

On this clone itself: A much larger clonotype is one base distant, so this may be a read error. Other DNA sequences within the sample encode an identical CDR3. The V and J genes are TRBV10-3 and TRBJ1-1; TRBD1 might be the D (6 bases). The CDR3 spans 15 residues. Germline V gives CDR1 ENHRY, CDR2 SYGVKD. The CDR3 nucleotides are TGTGCCATCAGTGAGTCAACCAGGGGCTACACTGAAGCCTTCTTT. Its translation is CAISESTRGYTEAFF.

The V gene is TRBV9, the J gene TRBJ1-5, with a tentative D call TRBD1 (5 bases). Trimming took 0 bases from V and 2 from J, leaving 9 bases between them. Germline V gene data show CDR1 as SGDLS and CDR2 as YYNGEE. The CDR3 sequence is 15 residues long. This chain's CDR3 is CASSVDATGNQPQHF. In DNA form, the CDR3 reads TGTGCCAGCAGCGTAGATGCGACAGGCAATCAGCCCCAGCATTTT.

J is TRBJ1-1 and V is TRBV6-1, with TRBD1 matching over 7 bases. CDR1 and CDR2 (germline): MNHNS, SASEGT. The V and J ends lost 6 bases and 1 base, in that order; junction bases with no gene match: 5. The CDR3 covers 14 residues. The CDR3 loop reads CASRPGQKNTEAFF. CDR3 in DNA: TGTGCCAGCAGGCCGGGACAGAAGAACACTGAAGCTTTCTTT.